Below are 3 T cell receptor beta chains sequenced from a single sample in a study of regulatory T cells in long-lasting Graves disease. Time point denoted: persistent/refractory GD, antithyroid drugs over 5 years with positive TRAb. PBMCs were the source of the RNA used for TCR sequencing. Assembly of TCR beta libraries relied on iRepertoire HTBI primers together with Arm-PCR of CDR3 regions. TCRdb recomputed calls from the multiplex PCR reads with MiXCR, one row per CDR3 protein. The repertoire holds fewer than 600,000 distinct CDR3 sequences, with roughly 23% as singletons. The sample consisted of peripheral blood mononuclear cells (PBMCs), taken when the disease was refractory, from a patient treated with antithyroid drugs. These TCRs come from a female donor with Graves disease.

V gene TRBV29-1 combines with J gene TRBJ2-2; D is ambiguous. Trimming removed 6 bases at V and 6 bases at J, with 5 bases between. The CDR3 has 10 residues. Germline V lookup: CDR1 SQVTM, CDR2 ANQGSEA. CDR3 sequence reads: CSVWSGELFF. CDR3 DNA sequence: TGCAGCGTCTGGTCCGGGGAGCTGTTTTTT.

About this clonotype: It may be a read error: a sequence one base away is much more abundant. This chain connects TRBV11-3 to TRBJ2-7; D could derive from TRBD1 or TRBD2 (6 bases each). Germline assignment: CDR1 SGHNT and CDR2 YENEEA. This CDR3 is 13 amino acids long. Trimming pared 5 bases from V and 5 bases from J, leaving 13 bases between. The CDR3 is CASSGGTIDEQYF. The CDR3 coding sequence is TGTGCCAGCAGCGGCGGGACAATCGACGAGCAGTACTTC.

This clonotype turned up a few times. This rearrangement joins TRBV28 to TRBJ2-2; TRBD2 aligns across 8 bases. V lost 6 bases, J lost 3 bases, and 6 bases stayed unmatched. Germline V lookup: CDR1 MDHEN, CDR2 SYDVKM. This CDR3 region has 15 residues. The CDR3 nucleotides are TGTGCCAGCAGCCACGGGGGGGAATACACCGGGGAGCTGTTTTTT. It specifies CASSHGGEYTGELFF.